Described below is a single T cell receptor (beta chain) sequence and its context. V lost 5 bases and J lost 8, with 20 bases in between. In germline, CDR1 is SGHDN, CDR2 FVKESK. This CDR3 has 15 amino acids. Here immunoSEQ multiplex PCR was the method, and the copy in TCRdb shows in-frame clones only, minus some. The sample lists some 40,000 clones; roughly nine tenths were seen once. This specimen comes from a study of T cell changes during pregnancy in multiple sclerosis. Specimen: CD4+ T cells from peripheral blood mononuclear cells, collected in the third trimester of pregnancy. The chain is built from TRBV14 and TRBJ2-3, with D possibly TRBD1 on 6 matching bases. The clonotype originates from a female donor in good health, enrolled as a control in a pregnancy study. This chain's CDR3 is CASSTLGSLGGTQYF. In DNA, the CDR3 is TGTGCCAGCAGCACCCTCGGCTCTCTAGGGGGTACGCAGTATTTT. The variable domain in full, completed from reference TRBV14 and TRBJ2-3, reads EAGVTQFPSHSVIEKGQTVTLRCDPISGHDNLYWYRRVMGKEIKFLLHFVKESKQDESGMPNNRFLAERTGGTYSTLKVQPAELEDSGVYFCASSTLGSLGGTQYFGPGTRLTVL.